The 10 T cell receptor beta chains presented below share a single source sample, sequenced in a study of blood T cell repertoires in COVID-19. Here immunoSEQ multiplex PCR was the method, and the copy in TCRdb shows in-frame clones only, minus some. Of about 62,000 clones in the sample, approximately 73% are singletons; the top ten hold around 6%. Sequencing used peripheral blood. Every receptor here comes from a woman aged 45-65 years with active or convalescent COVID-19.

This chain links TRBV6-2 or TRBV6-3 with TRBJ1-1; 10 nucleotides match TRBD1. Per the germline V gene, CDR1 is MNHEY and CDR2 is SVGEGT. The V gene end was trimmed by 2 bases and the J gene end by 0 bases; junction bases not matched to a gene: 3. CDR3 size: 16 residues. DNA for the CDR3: TGTGCCAGCAGTTACGGGGGACAGGGGATGAACACTGAAGCTTTCTTT. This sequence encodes CASSYGGQGMNTEAFF.

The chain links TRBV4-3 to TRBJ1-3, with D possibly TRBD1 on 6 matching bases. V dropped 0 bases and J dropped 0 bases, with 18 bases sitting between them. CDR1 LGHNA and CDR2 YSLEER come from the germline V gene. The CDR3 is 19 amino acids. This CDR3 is CASSQDYGRDTISGNTIYF. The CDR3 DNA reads TGCGCCAGCAGCCAAGATTACGGCCGGGACACTATCTCTGGAAACACCATATATTTT.

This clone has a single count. CDR3 sequence: CASSEARGSTDTQYF. CDR3 in DNA: TGTGCCAGCAGTGAAGCGCGAGGTAGCACAGATACGCAGTATTTT. The chain recombines TRBV2 with TRBJ2-3; the D is unclear. The CDR3 is made up of 15 amino acids. Germline V gene lookup returns CDR1 SNHLY and CDR2 FYNNEI. The V end was cut by 0 bases, the J end by 0 bases, with 7 bases between.

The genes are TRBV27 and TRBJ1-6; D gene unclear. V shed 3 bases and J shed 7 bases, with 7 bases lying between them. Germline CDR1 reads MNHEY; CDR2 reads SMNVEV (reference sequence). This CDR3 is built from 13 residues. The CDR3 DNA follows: TGTGCCAGCAGTTTTGGGCAGAATTCACCCCTCCACTTT. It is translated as CASSFGQNSPLHF.

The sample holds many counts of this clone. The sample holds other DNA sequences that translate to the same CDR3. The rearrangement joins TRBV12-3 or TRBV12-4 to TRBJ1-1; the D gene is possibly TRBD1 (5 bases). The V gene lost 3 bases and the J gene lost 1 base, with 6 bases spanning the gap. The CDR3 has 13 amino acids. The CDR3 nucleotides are TGTGCCAGCAGTTTGCAGGGGAACACTGAAGCTTTCTTT. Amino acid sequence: CASSLQGNTEAFF.

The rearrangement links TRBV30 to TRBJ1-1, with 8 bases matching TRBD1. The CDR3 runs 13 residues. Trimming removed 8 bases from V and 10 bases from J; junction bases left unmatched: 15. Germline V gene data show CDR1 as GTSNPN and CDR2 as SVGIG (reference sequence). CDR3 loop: CARGGRGQGGAFF. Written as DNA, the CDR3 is TGTGCCCGAGGGGGCAGGGGGCAAGGGGGAGCTTTCTTT.

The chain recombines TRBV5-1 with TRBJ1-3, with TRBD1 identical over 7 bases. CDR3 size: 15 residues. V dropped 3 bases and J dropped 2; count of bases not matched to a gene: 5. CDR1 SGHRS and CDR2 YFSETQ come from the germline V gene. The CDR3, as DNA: TGCGCCAGCAGCTGGACAGGTATCACTGGAAACACCATATATTTT. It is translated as CASSWTGITGNTIYF.

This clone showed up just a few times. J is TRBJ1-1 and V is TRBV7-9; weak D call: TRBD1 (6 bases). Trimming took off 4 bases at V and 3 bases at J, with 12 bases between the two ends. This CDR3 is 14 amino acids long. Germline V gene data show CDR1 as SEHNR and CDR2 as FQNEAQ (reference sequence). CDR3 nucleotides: TGTGCCAGCAGCTCGGACAGCGGAGACACTGAAGCTTTCTTT. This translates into CASSSDSGDTEAFF.

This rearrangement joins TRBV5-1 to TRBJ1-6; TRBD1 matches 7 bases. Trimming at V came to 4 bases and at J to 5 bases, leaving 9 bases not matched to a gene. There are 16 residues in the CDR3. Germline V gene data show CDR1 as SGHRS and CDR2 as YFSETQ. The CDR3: CASSPDTGANNSPLHF. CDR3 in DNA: TGCGCCAGCAGCCCGGATACAGGGGCCAATAATTCACCCCTCCACTTT.

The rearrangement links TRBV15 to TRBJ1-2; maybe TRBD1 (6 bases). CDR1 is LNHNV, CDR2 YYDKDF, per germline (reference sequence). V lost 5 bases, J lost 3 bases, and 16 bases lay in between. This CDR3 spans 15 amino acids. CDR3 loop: CATSRGQGIDYGYTF. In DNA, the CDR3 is TGTGCCACCAGCCGAGGTCAGGGGATTGACTATGGCTACACCTTC.